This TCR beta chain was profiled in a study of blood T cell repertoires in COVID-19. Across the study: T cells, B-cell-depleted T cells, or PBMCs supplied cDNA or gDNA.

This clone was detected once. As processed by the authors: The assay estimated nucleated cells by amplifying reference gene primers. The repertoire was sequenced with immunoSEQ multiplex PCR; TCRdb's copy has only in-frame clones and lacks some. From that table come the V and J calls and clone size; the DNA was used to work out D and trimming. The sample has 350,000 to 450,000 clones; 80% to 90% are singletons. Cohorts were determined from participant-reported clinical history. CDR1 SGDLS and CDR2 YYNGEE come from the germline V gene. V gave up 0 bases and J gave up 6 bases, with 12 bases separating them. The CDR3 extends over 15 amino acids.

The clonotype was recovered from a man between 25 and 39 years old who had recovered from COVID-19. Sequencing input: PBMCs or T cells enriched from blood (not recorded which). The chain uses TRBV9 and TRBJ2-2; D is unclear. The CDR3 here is CASSVDQARPGELFF. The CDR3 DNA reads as TGTGCCAGCAGCGTAGATCAAGCGCGTCCCGGGGAGCTGTTTTTT.